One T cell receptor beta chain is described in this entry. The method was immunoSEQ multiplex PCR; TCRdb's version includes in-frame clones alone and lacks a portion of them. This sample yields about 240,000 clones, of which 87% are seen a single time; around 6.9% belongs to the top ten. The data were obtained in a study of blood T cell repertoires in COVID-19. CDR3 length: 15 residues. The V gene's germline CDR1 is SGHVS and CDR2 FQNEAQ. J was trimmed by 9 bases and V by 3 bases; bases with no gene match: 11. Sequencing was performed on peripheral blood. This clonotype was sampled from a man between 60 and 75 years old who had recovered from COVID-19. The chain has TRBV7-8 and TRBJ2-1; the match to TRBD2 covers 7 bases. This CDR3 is CASSFLAVGGTEQFF. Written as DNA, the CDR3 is TGTGCCAGCAGCTTCCTAGCGGTAGGAGGTACTGAGCAGTTCTTC.